This entry lists 11 T cell receptor beta chains sequenced from one sample in a study of PD-L1 blockade in urothelial cancer. Method: immunoSEQ multiplex PCR; TCRdb's copy keeps in-frame clones and lacks some. Altogether 20,000 to 25,000 clones are present, roughly 89% being singletons, with the ten largest covering more than 15%. The sample in question was PBMCs, obtained around atezolizumab (anti-PD-L1) treatment. The source of these receptors is a woman aged 60-75 years with urothelial cancer.

V usage is TRBV9 and J usage is TRBJ2-1, with TRBD2 matching 9 bases. Germline CDR1 reads SGDLS; CDR2 reads YYNGEE. V lost 0 bases to trimming and J lost 4 bases; unmatched junction nucleotides: 5. This CDR3 comprises 16 residues. The CDR3 nucleotides are TGTGCCAGCAGCGTAGTTCTAGCGGGATCGTACAATGAGCAGTTCTTC. This gives the protein CASSVVLAGSYNEQFF.

This sequence joins TRBV7-8 and TRBJ1-2; D unclear. This CDR3 is built from 13 residues. The V gene lost 4 bases and the J gene lost 0 bases, with 6 bases spanning the gap. CDR1 and CDR2 from the germline V gene are SGHVS and FQNEAQ. The CDR3 reads CASSSTTNYGYTF. The CDR3 nucleotides are TGTGCCAGCAGCTCCACAACTAACTATGGCTACACCTTC.

The gene calls are TRBV5-1 and TRBJ2-4; TRBD1 agrees at 11 bases. The CDR3 is 17 amino acids. The germline V gene encodes CDR1 SGHRS and CDR2 YFSETQ. J was trimmed by 0 bases and V by 4 bases; bases with no gene match: 6. CDR3 sequence (DNA): TGCGCCAGCAGCCCGACCGGACAGGGGGCAGCCAAAAACATTCAGTACTTC. Protein: CASSPTGQGAAKNIQYF.

The gene calls are TRBV6-5 and TRBJ2-7; 9 bases are shared with TRBD2. Per the germline V gene, CDR1 is MNHEY and CDR2 is SVGAGI. The CDR3 covers 13 residues. The ends lost 0 bases at V and 12 bases at J; junction bases unmatched: 6. Here the CDR3 DNA reads TGTGCCAGCAGTTACTCGGGACTAGCCCGCCTGTACTTC. Amino acid sequence: CASSYSGLARLYF.

This clone has more than one count but fewer than ten. This chain connects TRBV11-2 to TRBJ2-6; D is uncertain. Trimming removed 8 bases at V and 1 base at J, with 6 bases between. This CDR3 region has 13 residues. Germline assignment: CDR1 SGHAT and CDR2 FQNNGV. The CDR3 nucleotides read TGTGCCAGCTCCTTATCTGGGGCCAACGTCCTGACTTTC. This gives the protein CASSLSGANVLTF. Combining the CDR3 with reference TRBV11-2 and TRBJ2-6 gives the whole variable domain EAGVAQSPRYKIIEKRQSVAFWCNPISGHATLYWYQQILGQGPKLLIQFQNNGVVDDSQLPKDRFSAERLKGVDSTLKIQPAKLEDSAVYLCASSLSGANVLTFGAGSRLTVL.

This chain joins TRBV6-4 and TRBJ2-3, with TRBD1 as a possible D gene (5 bases). V was cut by 2 bases and J by 7 bases, with 10 bases left in between. Germline V CDR1 and CDR2: MRHNA, SNTAGT. This CDR3 has 13 residues. CDR3 residues: CASSDRQGNTQYF. CDR3 in DNA: TGTGCCAGCAGTGACAGGCAGGGAAATACGCAGTATTTT.

Only one count was recorded for this clone. The rearrangement uses TRBV5-6 and TRBJ1-1; TRBD1 matches 11 bases. The germline V gene has CDR1 SGHDT and CDR2 YYEEEE. The V and J ends lost 2 bases and 3 bases, in that order; junction bases with no gene match: 6. This CDR3 is 16 amino acids long. In DNA form, the CDR3 reads TGTGCCAGCAGCTTCTGGACAGGGGGCTTATACACTGAAGCTTTCTTT. Its translation is CASSFWTGGLYTEAFF.

This rearrangement joins TRBV10-3 to TRBJ1-2, with TRBD1 matching 9 bases. CDR1 ENHRY and CDR2 SYGVKD come from the germline V gene. V lost 3 bases and J lost 4; bases outside the gene matches: 9. The CDR3 has 16 residues. The CDR3 region is CAISDLTGGLGYGYTF. In DNA, the CDR3 is TGTGCCATCAGTGATCTGACAGGGGGTCTAGGCTATGGCTACACCTTC.

The chain uses TRBV5-1 and TRBJ1-2; TRBD1 aligns across 11 bases. From germline, CDR1 is SGHRS and CDR2 YFSETQ. This CDR3 comprises 15 residues. V was pared by 4 bases and J by 4 bases, with 6 bases of the junction left unmatched. CDR3 DNA: TGCGCCAGCAGCCCTAGGACAGGGGGCGGCTATGGCTACACCTTC. Translation gives CASSPRTGGGYGYTF.

V gene TRBV15 combines with J gene TRBJ2-7; 7 bases match TRBD1. The V gene end was trimmed by 4 bases and the J gene end by 6 bases; junction bases not matched to a gene: 6. The CDR3 covers 13 residues. The germline gives CDR1 LNHNV, CDR2 YYDKDF (reference sequence). CDR3 protein: CATSKETGREQYF. The CDR3 region has the DNA TGTGCCACCAGCAAAGAGACAGGGCGCGAGCAGTACTTC.

Turning to this clone: A much bigger clone sits one base away, suggesting this may be a read error. The V call is TRBV9, the J call TRBJ2-7; 8 bases are shared with TRBD1. The CDR3 runs to 15 residues. Germline trimming cut 7 bases from V and 5 bases from J; bases unmatched to any gene: 14. Germline V gene data show CDR1 as SGDLS and CDR2 as YYNGEE. The CDR3 sequence is CASGEEGQGADEQYF. Written as DNA, the CDR3 is TGTGCCAGCGGCGAGGAGGGGCAGGGGGCCGACGAGCAGTACTTC.